One T cell receptor beta chain is described in this entry. How the authors handled the data: Reference gene primer amplification gave estimated nucleated cell counts. The data were produced by immunoSEQ multiplex PCR, yet TCRdb's version contains in-frame clones alone and is incomplete. The D gene and trimming were derived from the DNA, and the V and J assignments and clone size from that table. The table shows about 68,000 clones, with around 90% occurring only once. These data come from a study of blood T cell repertoires in COVID-19. In the study overall: COVID-19 samples, acute and convalescent, were from the United States, Italy and Spain. The cDNA or gDNA used as material had been derived from T cells, B-cell-depleted T cells, or PBMCs.

This CDR3 comprises 18 residues. Germline V gives CDR1 PRHDT, CDR2 FYEKMQ (reference sequence). Trimming at V came to 5 bases and at J to 4 bases, leaving 13 bases not matched to a gene. This receptor was identified in a human donor in a cohort sampled during active COVID-19. This chain joins TRBV13 and TRBJ2-3; the match to TRBD2 covers 12 bases. Specimen: peripheral blood. The CDR3 DNA is TGTGCCAGCAGCCCATCAGGACTAGCGGGGCGTGAGGCAGATACGCAGTATTTT. Translation gives CASSPSGLAGREADTQYF.